The table lists the clone carrying this T cell receptor beta chain with many counts. What it recognizes is unknown. This sample was included in a study of T cells after yellow fever vaccination. Trimming removed 7 bases at V and 2 bases at J, with 14 bases between. This CDR3 contains 14 residues. UMIs were added to TCR cDNA along with a universal primer site when it was made by 5'RACE template switching. Via MiXCR, TCRdb re-called the 5' RACE reads, giving one row per CDR3 protein. This sample yields around 360,000 distinct CDR3 sequences, of which roughly 11% are seen a single time; more than 15% belongs to the top ten. Study-wide results and caveats: The secondary response peaked faster, at day 5 versus 15, but was weaker. It was a small share of clonotypes that appeared in both CD4 and CD8 compartments.

Material: PBMCs, obtained on the day of the first yellow fever vaccination. The sequence came from a man younger than 35 who received the YFV17D yellow fever vaccine. The chain joins TRBV12-3 or TRBV12-4 to TRBJ1-1, with D possibly TRBD1 on 5 matching bases. CDR3 nucleotide sequence: TGTGCCAGCAAAAGTTCCGGGACCAACACTGAAGCTTTCTTT. The encoded protein is CASKSSGTNTEAFF.